The 12 T cell receptor beta chains reported below all come from one sample, sequenced in a study of T cell changes during pregnancy in multiple sclerosis. Using immunoSEQ multiplex PCR, the repertoire was profiled, and TCRdb retains in-frame clones only, with some absent. The sample yields around 69,000 clones, about 91% seen once. The sequenced sample was CD8+ T cells from peripheral blood mononuclear cells, obtained before pregnancy. The receptor source for this set is a female donor with multiple sclerosis, enrolled in a pregnancy study.

The J gene is TRBJ2-3, the V gene TRBV7-9, with 9 positions matching TRBD2. The V segment lost 1 base and the J segment 4 bases; nucleotides outside the gene matches: 15. The CDR3 consists of 19 residues. From germline, CDR1 is SEHNR and CDR2 FQNEAQ (reference sequence). In DNA form, the CDR3 reads TGTGCCAGCAGCTTAGTCCTGCTAGCGGGGTCCGGCGAGGCAGATACGCAGTATTTT. Protein sequence: CASSLVLLAGSGEADTQYF.

The genes are TRBV2 and TRBJ2-5; 7 bases line up with TRBD1. The CDR3 length is 12 residues. Looked up from germline, CDR1 is SNHLY and CDR2 is FYNNEI. V lost 9 bases and J lost 1; bases outside the gene matches: 2. CDR3 sequence reads: CARGTAQETQYF. The CDR3 bases are TGTGCCAGGGGGACAGCCCAAGAGACCCAGTACTTC.

This rearrangement joins TRBV6-5 to TRBJ1-1; D is undetermined. The CDR3 sequence is 14 residues long. Deletions cut 7 bases from V and 4 bases from J, with 16 bases between. Germline V gives CDR1 MNHEY, CDR2 SVGAGI. Here the CDR3 reads CASTPYGVGTEAFF. The CDR3 coding sequence is TGTGCCAGCACCCCATATGGAGTAGGCACTGAAGCTTTCTTT.

The chain employs TRBV6-5 and TRBJ1-1; tentatively, D is TRBD1 (6 bases). CDR3 length: 14 amino acids. Germline-derived CDR1 and CDR2 are MNHEY and SVGAGI. V lost 8 bases and J lost 5, with 18 bases in between. The CDR3 DNA reads as TGTGCCAGCGGGGTGACAGGCCCGGGGACTGAAGCTTTCTTT. This gives the protein CASGVTGPGTEAFF.

This clone came up once. The chain links TRBV15 to TRBJ1-1; D perhaps matches TRBD1 (5 bases). Per germline, CDR1 LNHNV and CDR2 YYDKDF (reference sequence). This CDR3 is 13 amino acids long. Trimming removed 1 base from V and 7 bases from J, with 10 bases in between. CDR3 region: CATSRGQGGEAFF. CDR3 DNA sequence: TGTGCCACCAGCAGAGGTCAGGGAGGTGAAGCTTTCTTT.

The chain carries TRBV7-9 and TRBJ1-4; D remains unclear. The germline V gene has CDR1 SEHNR and CDR2 FQNEAQ (reference sequence). The length of the CDR3 is 16 residues. V shed 4 bases and J shed 5 bases, with 17 bases lying between them. This CDR3 reads CASSSPGGADNEKLFF. The DNA of the CDR3 is TGTGCCAGCAGCTCACCCGGAGGAGCGGACAATGAAAAACTGTTTTTT.

The genes are TRBV19 and TRBJ1-5; D remains ambiguous. The length of the CDR3 is 15 residues. V shed 3 bases and J shed 2 bases, with 11 bases lying between them. Germline loops: CDR1 LNHDA, CDR2 SQIVND (reference sequence). DNA of the CDR3: TGTGCCAGTAGTATGTGGCTCGAGGGCAATCAGCCCCAGCATTTT. Translation: CASSMWLEGNQPQHF.

The CDR3 bases are TGTGCCAGCAGCCCATCCGGGACAGGGGATGAAAAACTGTTTTTT. This sequence encodes CASSPSGTGDEKLFF. The V gene is TRBV9, the J gene TRBJ1-4, with 10 bases matching TRBD1. Trimming at V came to 4 bases and at J to 6 bases, leaving 6 bases not matched to a gene. The CDR3 contains 15 residues. Germline CDR1 reads SGDLS; CDR2 reads YYNGEE.

This chain uses TRBV11-2 with TRBJ1-1; maybe TRBD1 (5 bases). The CDR3 runs to 16 residues. V was trimmed by 4 bases and J by 1 base, leaving 16 bases between them. The germline V gene encodes CDR1 SGHAT and CDR2 FQNNGV. CDR3 in amino acids: CASSSEYQGSNTEAFF. The CDR3 DNA follows: TGTGCCAGCAGCTCCGAATATCAGGGATCGAACACTGAAGCTTTCTTT.

V gene TRBV19 combines with J gene TRBJ1-1; 9 nucleotides line up with TRBD1. CDR1 and CDR2 (germline): LNHDA, SQIVND (reference sequence). CDR3 length: 19 amino acids. Germline trimming cut 9 bases from V and 0 bases from J; bases unmatched to any gene: 20. The CDR3 here is CARGTGNDPLVAMNTEAFF. The CDR3 DNA sequence: TGTGCCAGAGGGACAGGGAATGATCCCCTGGTTGCAATGAACACTGAAGCTTTCTTT.

The chain combines TRBV6-5 with TRBJ1-2; D perhaps matches TRBD1 (5 bases). V lost 6 bases and J 2 bases, leaving 16 bases between the germline ends. Germline CDR1 MNHEY, CDR2 SVGAGI. The CDR3 length is 15 residues. CDR3 loop: CASRKHRRGNYGYTF. DNA for the CDR3: TGTGCCAGCAGAAAACACCGTCGGGGGAACTATGGCTACACCTTC.

The V call is TRBV11-2, the J call TRBJ1-1; 9 nucleotides match TRBD1. Trimming cost V 1 base and J 3 bases; bases outside gene matches: 3. The germline CDR1 and CDR2 sequences are SGHAT and FQNNGV. The CDR3 contains 15 residues. The CDR3 sequence is CASSLGQGGYTEAFF. The DNA of the CDR3 is TGTGCCAGCAGCTTAGGACAGGGGGGATACACTGAAGCTTTCTTT.